These 9 T cell receptor beta chains originate from one sample sequenced in a study of T cell responses to AZD1222 COVID-19 vaccine. Method: immunoSEQ multiplex PCR; TCRdb's copy keeps in-frame clones and lacks some. The sample has tens of thousands of clones, 75% to 90% seen once. The starting material was peripheral blood, obtained 28 days after the second AZD1222 dose. Receptor source: an adult who received the AZD1222 COVID-19 vaccine.

The genes are TRBV4-1 and TRBJ1-1; D ambiguous. The CDR3 spans 14 residues. V was shortened by 6 bases and J by 7 bases, with 18 bases between the two germline ends. Germline assignment: CDR1 MGHRA and CDR2 YSYEKL. The CDR3, as DNA: TGCGCCAGCAGGATCCAAAGGACTTTAGGTGAAGCTTTCTTT. It yields the protein CASRIQRTLGEAFF.

The rearrangement joins TRBV19 to TRBJ2-1; TRBD2 aligns across 9 bases. Germline CDR1 and CDR2: LNHDA and SQIVND (reference sequence). The V gene end was trimmed by 5 bases and the J gene end by 4 bases; junction bases not matched to a gene: 9. The CDR3 runs to 16 residues. CDR3 sequence (DNA): TGTGCCAGTAGTCGTGGCGGGGGGGCTTTTTACAATGAGCAGTTCTTC. Translated, it gives CASSRGGGAFYNEQFF.

A remark on this clone: No DNA is shown, since the ends of the CDR3 on it are uncertain; the CDR3 is the one TCRdb lists. The rearrangement uses TRBV1 and TRBJ2-2; the tabulated D call, TRBD2, remains unverified against the DNA. TRBV1 is assigned pseudogene status. The CDR3 spans 17 amino acids, including both terminal residues. The CDR3 reads CTSSQDQVAGGTGELFF.

The genes are TRBV3-1 (or the pseudogene TRBV3-2) and TRBJ2-2; no clear D. Germline loops: CDR1 LGHDT, CDR2 YNNKEL (reference sequence). With 1 base removed from V and 3 bases from J, the gap between germline ends came to 12 bases. The CDR3 length is 16 residues. In DNA, the CDR3 is TGTGCCAGCAGCCAAGTAGGCTTAAGGGACACCGGGGAGCTGTTTTTT. Translated, it gives CASSQVGLRDTGELFF.

This chain links TRBV7-3 with TRBJ2-1, with D tentatively TRBD2 (6 bases). Trimming pared 6 bases from V and 0 bases from J, leaving 12 bases between. Looked up from germline, CDR1 is SGHTA and CDR2 is FQGTGA. The CDR3 sequence is 15 residues long. CDR3 amino acids: CASSPGLNSYNEQFF. CDR3 bases: TGTGCCAGCAGTCCGGGACTGAACTCCTACAATGAGCAGTTCTTC.

Only a few counts were recorded for this clone. This sample includes further DNA sequences coding for the same CDR3. V usage is TRBV7-9 and J usage is TRBJ1-2; D unresolved. CDR1 SEHNR and CDR2 FQNEAQ come from the germline V gene (reference sequence). The CDR3 loop spans 13 amino acids. With 3 bases removed from V and 4 bases from J, the gap between germline ends came to 9 bases. CDR3 nucleotide sequence: TGTGCCAGCAGCTTGGCAGCCTCCTATGGCTACACCTTC. As protein: CASSLAASYGYTF.

The CDR3 nucleotides read TGTGCCAGCTCACCACCGGCGAGTTTGCTTGGGGCTTTCTTT. Translation gives CASSPPASLLGAFF. This chain links TRBV18 with TRBJ1-1; no reliable D call. The V gene lost 0 bases and the J gene lost 11 bases, with 16 bases spanning the gap. The CDR3 length is 14 residues. Germline V gene lookup returns CDR1 KGHSH and CDR2 LQKENI.

The chain couples TRBV11-3 to TRBJ1-1; TRBD1 is a possible D gene (5 bases). V lost 3 bases and J 5 bases, leaving 13 bases between the germline ends. Germline loops: CDR1 SGHNT, CDR2 YENEEA. The CDR3 covers 14 residues. CDR3 in DNA: TGTGCCAGCAGCTTGACCTCAGGGAATACTGAAGCTTTCTTT. This gives the protein CASSLTSGNTEAFF.

The rearrangement links TRBV7-3 to TRBJ1-5; D unclear. This CDR3 spans 13 amino acids. Per germline, CDR1 SGHTA and CDR2 FQGTGA. V lost 6 bases and J 1 base, leaving 7 bases between the germline ends. CDR3 protein: CASSLDSNQPQHF. CDR3 coding DNA: TGTGCCAGCAGTCTTGACAGCAATCAGCCCCAGCATTTT.